What follows describes a single TCR beta chain. CDR3 length: 13 amino acids. Germline lookup yields CDR1 SGHVS and CDR2 FQNEAQ. Trimming removed 3 bases at V and 2 bases at J, with 7 bases between. The data derive from a study of shared clonotypes between healthy human individuals. TCRdb's table, derived via immunoSEQ multiplex PCR, lists solely in-frame clones and lacks some. The sample gives some 2,100,000 clones, around 95% of which show up once; over 0.1% is in the top ten. The V call is TRBV7-8, the J call TRBJ2-5; possibly TRBD2 for D (6 bases). The TCR comes from a young man in good health. Sequencing input: naive CD4+ T cells sorted from blood. Subset described: CD45RA+ positively selected. The CDR3 loop is CASSLREQETQYF. CDR3 DNA: TGTGCCAGCAGCTTGCGGGAACAAGAGACCCAGTACTTC.